This T cell receptor (beta chain) appears in the sequencing data of a study of OX40 agonist ivuxolimab in advanced cancers. Study information: It was permissible to have had prior anti-PD-1, anti-PD-L1 or anti-CTLA-4 therapy, and about 40% had some.

The assay was immunoSEQ multiplex PCR, and TCRdb's table has in-frame clones only and misses some. The table records 40,000 to 60,000 clones, approximately 81% of them present only once. The source is an adult with an advanced solid tumor such as melanoma, head and neck, liver or kidney cancer. Sample: CD4+ or CD8+ T cells sorted from blood, taken in a trial of the OX40 agonist ivuxolimab.

In nucleotides, the CDR3 is TGTGCCAGCAGTCCTCTAGACAGGGGGTATGGCTACACCTTC. It yields the protein CASSPLDRGYGYTF. The chain links TRBV6-5 to TRBJ1-2, with 9 bases aligning to TRBD1. J gave up 5 bases and V 5 bases, and 6 bases lay outside the gene matches. Germline assignment: CDR1 MNHEY and CDR2 SVGAGI. The CDR3 length is 14 residues.